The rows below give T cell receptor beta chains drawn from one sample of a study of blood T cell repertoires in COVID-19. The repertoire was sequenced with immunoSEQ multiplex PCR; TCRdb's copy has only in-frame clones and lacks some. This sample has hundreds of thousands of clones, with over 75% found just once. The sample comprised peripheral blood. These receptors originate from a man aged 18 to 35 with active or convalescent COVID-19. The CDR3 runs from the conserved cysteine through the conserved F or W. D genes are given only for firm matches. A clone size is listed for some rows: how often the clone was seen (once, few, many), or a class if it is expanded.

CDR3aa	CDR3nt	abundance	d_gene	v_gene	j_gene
CASSQQDYEQYF	TGTGCCAGCAGCCAGCAGGACTACGAGCAGTACTTC	-	-	TRBV3-1/TRBV3-2	TRBJ2-7
CASSFSLQPQHF	TGTGCCAGCAGTTTCTCTCTTCAGCCCCAGCATTTT	once	-	TRBV12-3/TRBV12-4	TRBJ1-5
CATRADRGKNQPQHF	TGTGCCACTCGCGCAGACAGGGGAAAGAATCAGCCCCAGCATTTT	-	TRBD1	TRBV15	TRBJ1-5
CASSVVGWTDTQYF	TGTGCCAGCAGCGTAGTCGGGTGGACAGATACGCAGTATTTT	-	-	TRBV9	TRBJ2-3
CASSFRDRPFQLFF	TGTGCCAGCAGCTTCCGGGACAGGCCTTTCCAACTGTTTTTT	-	TRBD1	TRBV5-6	TRBJ1-4
CSVGRRVDGYTF	TGCAGCGTTGGTCGGAGGGTCGATGGCTACACCTTC	-	-	TRBV29-1	TRBJ1-2
CASSERREDEKLFF	TGTGCCAGCAGTGAACGCAGGGAGGATGAAAAACTGTTTTTT	-	-	TRBV2	TRBJ1-4
CASRPVRQSNQPQHF	TGTGCCAGCAGACCGGTCCGACAGAGCAATCAGCCCCAGCATTTT	-	-	TRBV6-5	TRBJ1-5
CASSVATVSPLHF	TGTGCCAGCAGCGTAGCTACGGTTTCACCCCTCCACTTT	-	-	TRBV9	TRBJ1-6
CASSSSTAAQETQYF	TGTGCCAGCAGCTCGAGTACGGCGGCCCAAGAGACCCAGTACTTC	-	-	TRBV13	TRBJ2-5
CSVARRDTQGYTF	TGCAGCGTCGCGCGTCGGGATACCCAGGGCTACACCTTC	-	-	TRBV29-1	TRBJ1-2
CASSIPSSGNTIYF	TGTGCCAGTAGTATCCCCAGTTCTGGAAACACCATATATTTT	-	-	TRBV19	TRBJ1-3
CASSSGELAGDNEQFF	TGTGCCAGCAGTTCGGGCGAGCTAGCGGGGGACAATGAGCAGTTCTTC	-	TRBD2	TRBV5-4	TRBJ2-1
CASGPGGASSEQYF	TGTGCTAGTGGCCCCGGGGGTGCCTCCTCCGAGCAGTACTTC	-	-	TRBV12-5	TRBJ2-7
CASQLRLGVPGELFF	TGTGCCAGCCAGTTAAGATTAGGGGTCCCCGGGGAGCTGTTTTTT	-	-	TRBV2	TRBJ2-2
CASSLAGTGNYGYTF	TGTGCCAGCAGCCTCGCCGGGACAGGGAACTATGGCTACACCTTC	-	TRBD1	TRBV14	TRBJ1-2
CASSDGQVDAYEQYF	TGTGCCAGCTCAGACGGACAGGTAGACGCCTACGAGCAGTACTTC	-	TRBD1	TRBV18	TRBJ2-7
CASSLGRYGYTF	TGTGCCAGCAGCTTGGGGAGGTATGGCTACACCTTC	once	-	TRBV11-2	TRBJ1-2
CASSLVLTGELFF	TGTGCCAGCAGCTTGGTCCTCACCGGGGAGCTGTTTTTT	-	-	TRBV5-4	TRBJ2-2
CASTSLGVSGNTIYF	TGTGCCAGCACCAGTCTGGGAGTTTCCGGAAACACCATATATTTT	-	-	TRBV7-2	TRBJ1-3
CATSSPSGGTYEQYF	TGTGCCACCAGCAGCCCTAGCGGGGGGACTTACGAGCAGTACTTC	-	TRBD2	TRBV15	TRBJ2-7
CASSFSGGPAREQYF	TGTGCCAGCAGCTTTAGCGGGGGGCCCGCTCGGGAGCAGTACTTC	-	TRBD2	TRBV7-2	TRBJ2-7
CASSPRDTYYGYTF	TGTGCCAGCAGTCCCCGGGACACTTACTATGGCTACACCTTC	-	-	TRBV6-5	TRBJ1-2
CASSQDFPGRETQYF	TGCGCCAGCAGCCAAGATTTTCCGGGGAGAGAGACCCAGTACTTC	-	-	TRBV4-1	TRBJ2-5
CASIIVRQGSSSFLAKNIQYF	TGTGCCAGCATAATCGTCCGACAGGGGTCGAGTTCCTTTCTAGCCAAAAACATTCAGTACTTC	-	TRBD1	TRBV27	TRBJ2-4
CASSTIQGRNTEAFF	TGTGCCAGTAGTACCATACAGGGGAGGAACACTGAAGCTTTCTTT	-	TRBD1	TRBV19	TRBJ1-1
CASSQALNSGNTIYF	TGTGCCAGCAGCCAAGCTTTAAACTCTGGAAACACCATATATTTT	-	-	TRBV3-1/TRBV3-2	TRBJ1-3
CASSYSREQYF	TGTGCCAGCAGTTACTCCAGGGAGCAGTACTTC	-	-	TRBV6-2/TRBV6-3	TRBJ2-7